This TCR beta chain was obtained from a study of a mutant IDH1 vaccine in newly diagnosed glioma. Study summary: Patients received vaccination from 4-6 weeks after radiotherapy alone, or with temozolomide cycles.

Germline assignment: CDR1 PRHDT and CDR2 FYEKMQ (reference sequence). V was clipped by 4 bases and J by 4 bases, with 19 bases between them. CDR3 length equals 16 residues. Specified time point: week 47, end of study. All doses held 300 ug of mutant IDH1 20-mer peptide, with topical imiquimod. Of note for this clone: The antigen is unknown.

The repertoire was sequenced with immunoSEQ multiplex PCR; TCRdb's copy has only in-frame clones and lacks some. The sample has around 84,000 clones; more than 80% are singletons. This specimen was PBMCs, taken from a glioma patient whose treatment included an IDH1 peptide vaccine. This receptor was obtained from a middle-aged man with glioma. The genes are TRBV13 and TRBJ1-2, with a possible D match to TRBD1 (5 bases). The CDR3 DNA is TGTGCCAGCAGCTCTACTCCGACAGAACCTTCCTATGGCTACACCTTC. As protein: CASSSTPTEPSYGYTF.